A selection of T cell receptor beta chains follows, all from one sample in a study of control samples from healthy donors and cancer patients. Libraries were prepared by immunoSEQ multiplex PCR; TCRdb keeps only in-frame clonotypes and omits some of them. There are 150,000 or so clones in the sample; just over 85% occur only once, and approximately 1.7% lies in the top ten. The sample consisted of blood. These receptors originate from a man aged 18 to 29 in good health. The CDR3 runs from the conserved cysteine through the conserved F or W. D genes are given only for firm matches.

J | V | D | CDR3 | DNA
TRBJ1-1 | TRBV5-6 | - | CASSLSGVNTEAFF | TGTGCCAGCAGCTTGTCAGGGGTGAACACTGAAGCTTTCTTT
TRBJ1-2 | TRBV25-1 | - | CASSEIQRWGVGYTF | TGTGCCAGCAGTGAAATTCAGAGGTGGGGTGTCGGCTACACCTTC
TRBJ2-1 | TRBV23-1 | - | CASSRGSYNEQFF | TGCGCCAGCAGTCGGGGATCCTACAATGAGCAGTTCTTC
TRBJ2-7 | TRBV5-5 | - | CASSHSLGRLYYEQYF | TGTGCCAGCAGCCACAGTTTGGGACGGTTGTACTACGAGCAGTACTTC
TRBJ1-6 | TRBV19 | TRBD1 | CATSPTGNSPLHF | TGTGCCACCTCTCCGACAGGGAATTCACCCCTCCACTTT
TRBJ1-5 | TRBV18 | - | CASSSSYSNQPQHF | TGTGCCAGCTCATCCAGCTATAGCAATCAGCCCCAGCATTTT
TRBJ2-1 | TRBV4-1 | - | CASSQGGGASRYNEQFF | TGCGCCAGCAGCCAAGGAGGGGGGGCCTCTAGATACAATGAGCAGTTCTTC
TRBJ2-2 | TRBV5-6 | TRBD2 | CASSFTGLVSGELFF | TGTGCCAGCAGCTTTACGGGACTAGTCTCCGGGGAGCTGTTTTTT
TRBJ2-6 | TRBV10-1 | TRBD1 | CASIRTGGDSGANVLTF | TGCGCCAGCATTAGGACAGGGGGTGACTCTGGGGCCAACGTCCTGACTTTC
TRBJ2-5 | TRBV11-2 | - | CASSPGTGGETQYF | TGTGCCAGCAGCCCGGGAACAGGCGGAGAGACCCAGTACTTC